This entry concerns a single T cell receptor beta chain. Researchers took RNA transcripts and amplified TCR beta CDR3 regions from them. Following a first-round RT-PCR that used HTBI primers, a second-round multiplex PCR was carried out. MiXCR, run by TCRdb on the multiplex PCR reads, gives a single entry per CDR3 protein. The table lists fewer than 350,000 distinct CDR3 sequences, under 20% of them singletons. Deletions cut 1 base from V and 4 bases from J, with 7 bases between. Looked up from germline, CDR1 is GTSNPN and CDR2 is SVGIG (reference sequence). The CDR3 is 12 amino acids. The data stem from a study of Graves' ophthalmopathy and Graves' hyperthyroidism. Study background: Ahead of any treatment, peripheral blood was obtained at the initial diagnosis.

In this cohort, patients with other autoimmune diseases, uncontrolled infections, pregnancy or lactation were excluded. Reliance was placed on clinical symptoms, serum thyroxine, TRAb, thyroid ultrasound and orbital computed tomography for diagnosis. PBMCs originated in 10 ml of fresh peripheral blood. The sample was peripheral blood. The rearrangement links TRBV30 to TRBJ1-1, with a possible D match to TRBD1 (5 bases). This TCR was recovered from an adult man with Graves' ophthalmopathy. Here the CDR3 reads CAWSGGITEAFF. The CDR3 DNA reads as TGTGCCTGGAGTGGGGGCATCACTGAAGCTTTCTTT.